The 8 T cell receptor beta chains presented below share a single source sample, sequenced in a study of cytomegalovirus exposure and HLA in healthy donors. Generated by immunoSEQ multiplex PCR, the TCRdb table keeps only in-frame clones and is missing some. The sample shows 200,000 to 250,000 clones, about 90% of them seen only once. Sequenced: PBMCs. Source of these receptors: a woman between 18 and 29 years old in good health and CMV-seronegative.

The CDR3 coding sequence is TGTGCCAGCAGTCTCGTAGGGGGGGCTAATGAAAAACTGTTTTTT. The encoded protein is CASSLVGGANEKLFF. The rearrangement joins TRBV28 to TRBJ1-4; perhaps TRBD1 as D (6 bases). Per the germline V gene, CDR1 is MDHEN and CDR2 is SYDVKM. V was shortened by 5 bases and J by 3 bases, with 13 bases between the two germline ends. This CDR3 region has 15 residues.

The chain carries TRBV5-1 and TRBJ1-1; D is ambiguous. Trimming took 0 bases from V and 7 from J, leaving 7 bases between them. The CDR3 spans 12 residues. The V gene's germline CDR1 is SGHRS and CDR2 YFSETQ. CDR3 protein: CASSLEGGEAFF. Written as DNA, the CDR3 is TGCGCCAGCAGCTTGGAAGGAGGTGAAGCTTTCTTT.

The genes are TRBV9 and TRBJ2-1, with D maybe TRBD1 (6 bases). The CDR3 totals 12 residues. Germline values: CDR1 SGDLS, CDR2 YYNGEE. The V end lost 3 bases, the J end lost 10 bases, and 11 bases lay between the germline ends. The CDR3 is CASSAQGYEQFF. As DNA, the CDR3 is TGTGCCAGCAGCGCACAGGGTTACGAGCAGTTCTTC.

This chain connects TRBV18 to TRBJ1-2; 11 bases are shared with TRBD1. CDR1 is KGHSH, CDR2 LQKENI, per germline. V gave up 3 bases and J gave up 7 bases; unmatched junction bases: 7. This CDR3 is built from 15 residues. This chain's CDR3 is CASSPNEDRGLGYTF. The CDR3 coding sequence is TGTGCCAGCTCACCGAACGAGGACAGGGGGCTTGGCTACACCTTC.

This clone was detected only once. The chain is built from TRBV7-2 and TRBJ1-1; 8 bases match TRBD1. CDR1 and CDR2 (germline): SGHTA, FQGNSA. The CDR3 loop spans 15 amino acids. Germline trimming cut 2 bases from V and 5 bases from J; bases unmatched to any gene: 7. CDR3 residues: CASSLSPGGKTEAFF. CDR3 coding DNA: TGTGCCAGCAGCTTATCTCCAGGGGGCAAAACTGAAGCTTTCTTT. Combining the CDR3 with reference TRBV7-2 and TRBJ1-1 gives the whole variable domain GAGVSQSPSNKVTEKGKDVELRCDPISGHTALYWYRQSLGQGLEFLIYFQGNSAPDKSGLPSDRFSAERTGGSVSTLTIQRTQQEDSAVYLCASSLSPGGKTEAFFGQGTRLTVV.

A word on this clone: An end of the junction differs from the germline gene, which may be a read error. The CDR3 bases are TGTGCCAGCACCTTAGGGACAGGGGATTACGAGCAGTACTTC. Residues: CASTLGTGDYEQYF. The V gene is TRBV5-1, the J gene TRBJ2-7; 10 bases fit TRBD1. The CDR3 sequence is 14 residues long. Looked up from germline, CDR1 is SGHRS and CDR2 is YFSETQ.

The rearrangement joins TRBV5-1 to TRBJ2-7; perhaps TRBD1 as D (5 bases). The V and J ends lost 1 base and 5 bases respectively, with 7 bases between them. Germline V gene data show CDR1 as SGHRS and CDR2 as YFSETQ. CDR3 length equals 12 residues. For the CDR3, the DNA is TGCGCCAGCAGCTTGAGGGGTGACGAGCAGTACTTC. As protein: CASSLRGDEQYF. The variable domain in full, with the rest retrieved from reference TRBV5-1 and TRBJ2-7, is KAGVTQTPRYLIKTRGQQVTLSCSPISGHRSVSWYQQTPGQGLQFLFEYFSETQRNKGNFPGRFSGRQFSNSRSEMNVSTLELGDSALYLCASSLRGDEQYFGPGTRLTVT.

The chain employs TRBV5-1 and TRBJ2-6; 8 bases line up with TRBD1. Losses at the gene ends were 3 bases for V and 0 bases for J; bases not matched to a gene: 5. The CDR3 is made up of 17 amino acids. From germline, CDR1 is SGHRS and CDR2 YFSETQ. CDR3: CASSYGTGASGANVLTF. The CDR3 DNA sequence: TGCGCCAGCAGCTACGGGACAGGAGCCTCTGGGGCCAACGTCCTGACTTTC.